A selection of T cell receptor beta chains follows, all from one sample in a study of blood T cell repertoires in COVID-19. TCRdb's table, derived via immunoSEQ multiplex PCR, lists solely in-frame clones and lacks some. The sample has approximately 500,000 clones; roughly 91% are singletons. Sequenced sample: peripheral blood. Source of these receptors: a woman between 50 and 59 years old with COVID-19, enrolled during active disease. Each CDR3 is given with its conserved first and last residue. D genes are given only for firm matches. The size of a clone is reported for some rows only, either as once, few or many, or as a class for expanded clones.

V	size	D	J	CDR3	DNA
TRBV5-6	once	.	TRBJ2-7	CASSLDGLRAGYEQYF	TGTGCCAGCAGCTTGGATGGCCTCCGGGCGGGTTACGAGCAGTACTTC
TRBV9	.	TRBD1	TRBJ1-1	CASSVEGASEAFF	TGTGCCAGCAGCGTAGAGGGGGCCTCTGAAGCTTTCTTT
TRBV10-3	.	.	TRBJ1-2	CAISPGQDYGYTF	TGTGCCATCAGCCCGGGACAAGACTATGGCTACACCTTC
TRBV2	.	.	TRBJ2-1	CASLYGDEPGNEQFF	TGTGCCAGCCTTTACGGTGACGAGCCGGGCAATGAGCAGTTCTTC
TRBV18	.	TRBD1	TRBJ2-3	CASSRDSDFLSTDTQYF	TGTGCCAGCTCCCGGGACAGCGACTTTCTAAGCACAGATACGCAGTATTTT
TRBV18	.	TRBD1	TRBJ2-2	CASSPVTGVDTGELFF	TGTGCCAGCTCACCCGTGACAGGGGTTGACACCGGGGAGCTGTTTTTT
TRBV6-5	.	.	TRBJ1-1	CAGRREGGPTEAFF	TGTGCCGGCAGAAGGGAGGGTGGCCCAACTGAAGCTTTCTTT
TRBV30	.	.	TRBJ2-7	CAWSVEGTGVGQYF	TGTGCCTGGAGCGTAGAGGGGACGGGGGTTGGGCAGTACTTC
TRBV2	.	TRBD1	TRBJ2-7	CASSEGQGAVYEQYF	TGTGCCAGCAGTGAAGGCCAGGGGGCCGTATACGAGCAGTACTTC
TRBV10-3	once	.	TRBJ2-6	CAISAYRAQTLFSGANVLTF	TGTGCCATCAGTGCTTACAGAGCCCAGACACTTTTCTCTGGGGCCAACGTCCTGACTTTC
TRBV6-1	.	TRBD1	TRBJ1-5	CASSKGASNQPQHF	TGTGCCAGCAGTAAGGGGGCTAGCAATCAGCCCCAGCATTTT
TRBV30	.	.	TRBJ1-3	CAWSTHRRLNTIYF	TGTGCCTGGAGCACTCACAGGCGCTTAAACACCATATATTTT
TRBV30	.	.	TRBJ1-2	CAWSMGRDGYTF	TGTGCCTGGAGTATGGGCAGGGATGGCTACACCTTC
TRBV27	.	.	TRBJ1-2	CASGWGGASNYGYTF	TGTGCCAGCGGCTGGGGGGGCGCTTCCAACTATGGCTACACCTTC
TRBV6-5	few	.	TRBJ1-2	CAPTRQIYRYTF	TGTGCCCCCACCAGGCAGATTTATCGCTACACCTTC
TRBV5-1	.	.	TRBJ2-3	CASSLESVLTDTQYF	TGCGCCAGCAGCTTGGAGTCGGTCCTCACAGATACGCAGTATTTT
TRBV6-5	.	TRBD1	TRBJ1-3	CASSLIRGPGNTIYF	TGTGCCAGCAGCCTAATCAGGGGGCCTGGAAACACCATATATTTT
TRBV18	once	.	TRBJ2-6	CASSPTMVQGRTGANVLTF	TGTGCCAGCTCACCAACCATGGTACAGGGGAGGACTGGGGCCAACGTCCTGACTTTC
TRBV11-2	.	.	TRBJ2-7	CASSSLRGRVLYEQYF	TGTGCCAGCAGCTCCTTGCGGGGCAGGGTTCTTTACGAGCAGTACTTC
TRBV5-8	.	TRBD1	TRBJ1-2	CASSLVYTGTGKGYTF	TGTGCCAGCAGCTTGGTATATACAGGGACAGGGAAGGGCTACACCTTC
TRBV18	.	TRBD1	TRBJ2-5	CASSPAQGRETQYF	TGTGCCAGCTCACCAGCACAGGGGCGAGAGACCCAGTACTTC
TRBV6-5	.	.	TRBJ1-5	CASRRTGGGQPQHF	TGTGCCAGCAGGCGTACGGGGGGCGGGCAGCCCCAGCATTTT
TRBV27	once	.	TRBJ2-7	CASSLWGGGSYEQYF	TGTGCCAGCAGTCTTTGGGGGGGCGGATCGTACGAGCAGTACTTC
TRBV2	.	.	TRBJ2-1	CASSDHPPRLGNEQFF	TGTGCCAGCAGTGATCACCCTCCCCGACTAGGCAATGAGCAGTTCTTC
TRBV5-1	.	TRBD1	TRBJ1-4	CASSGGRGEKLFF	TGCGCCTCGTCAGGGGGGCGTGGAGAAAAACTGTTTTTT
TRBV29-1	few	.	TRBJ2-7	CSVSGVSSEQYF	TGCAGCGTTTCAGGGGTCTCCTCCGAGCAGTACTTC
TRBV5-4	.	TRBD1	TRBJ1-2	CASSLKGARGYGYTF	TGTGCCAGCAGCTTAAAGGGGGCGCGGGGCTATGGCTACACCTTC
TRBV29-1	.	.	TRBJ2-3	CSVAPADTQYF	TGCAGCGTTGCTCCCGCAGATACGCAGTATTTT
TRBV6-4	.	TRBD1	TRBJ1-2	CASSDQGGSSGYTF	TGTGCCAGCAGTGACCAAGGGGGCAGTTCTGGCTACACCTTC
TRBV9	once	.	TRBJ1-1	CASSAQTGLNTEAFF	TGTGCCAGCAGTGCCCAGACAGGTCTGAACACTGAAGCTTTCTTT
TRBV2	once	.	TRBJ2-3	CASSELVDTDTQYF	TGTGCCAGCAGTGAATTGGTCGACACGGATACGCAGTATTTT
TRBV5-1	once	.	TRBJ2-7	CASRNIQGTEQYF	TGCGCCAGCAGAAACATACAGGGAACCGAGCAGTACTTC
TRBV2	.	TRBD1	TRBJ1-6	CAGRTGGNSPLHF	TGTGCCGGAAGGACAGGGGGCAATTCACCCCTCCACTTT
TRBV3-1/TRBV3-2	.	TRBD2	TRBJ2-3	CASSRTSGGPTDTQYF	TGTGCCAGCAGCCGTACTAGCGGGGGACCCACAGATACGCAGTATTTT
TRBV2	.	TRBD1	TRBJ2-7	CASSEARGQGGYEQYF	TGTGCCAGCAGTGAAGCAAGGGGACAGGGGGGGTACGAGCAGTACTTC
TRBV19	.	.	TRBJ1-5	CASAEVNQPQHF	TGTGCCAGTGCAGAGGTTAATCAGCCCCAGCATTTT
TRBV11-1	.	.	TRBJ2-3	CASSPHRTGLEISQYF	TGTGCCAGCAGCCCACACCGTACAGGGTTAGAAATATCGCAGTATTTT
TRBV20-1	few	.	TRBJ1-1	CSASRYTEAFF	TGCAGTGCTAGTCGTTACACTGAAGCTTTCTTT
TRBV6-2/TRBV6-3	once	.	TRBJ1-5	CASSYFELSNQPQHF	TGTGCCAGCAGTTACTTCGAGCTTAGCAATCAGCCCCAGCATTTT
TRBV27	.	TRBD1	TRBJ1-2	CASSSTGAGLSNYGYTF	TGTGCCAGCAGCTCCACAGGGGCCGGGCTCTCTAACTATGGCTACACCTTC
TRBV11-2	.	.	TRBJ1-5	CASSLDPESNQPQHF	TGTGCCAGCAGCTTAGATCCCGAGAGCAATCAGCCCCAGCATTTT
TRBV9	.	.	TRBJ1-1	CASSVGSRLGTEAFF	TGTGCCAGCAGCGTAGGGAGCCGCCTAGGCACTGAAGCTTTCTTT
TRBV6-1	.	.	TRBJ1-2	CASSDFSRAHGYTF	TGTGCCAGCAGTGATTTTTCCAGGGCGCATGGCTACACCTTC
TRBV11-3	.	.	TRBJ2-3	CASSREPSTDTQYF	TGTGCCAGCAGCCGGGAGCCTAGCACAGATACGCAGTATTTT
TRBV30	.	TRBD2	TRBJ2-1	CAWSVQAGANEQFF	TGTGCCTGGAGTGTCCAAGCGGGGGCCAATGAGCAGTTCTTC
TRBV19	.	TRBD1	TRBJ1-4	CASRTGTGSRNEKLFF	TGTGCCAGTAGAACCGGGACAGGGTCGCGAAATGAAAAACTGTTTTTT
TRBV2	.	.	TRBJ2-1	CASSDPLRGAYNEQFF	TGTGCCAGCAGTGACCCTTTACGGGGGGCGTACAATGAGCAGTTCTTC
TRBV6-1	.	TRBD1	TRBJ1-6	CASSELRTGENSPLHF	TGTGCCAGCAGTGAACTTAGGACAGGGGAAAATTCACCCCTCCACTTT